This T cell receptor beta chain was captured in a study of blood T cell repertoires in COVID-19. Worth noting for this clone: An end of the junction does not agree with germline; a read error may underlie this.

Repertoires were generated with immunoSEQ multiplex PCR, while TCRdb's copy carries only in-frame clones and drops some. Altogether some 260,000 clones are present, around nine tenths being singletons, with the ten largest covering approximately 2%. Participants had their cohort set by participant-reported clinical history. Symptom resolution, clearance, or two negative PCRs marked the recovered donors of Cohort 3. CDR1 is KGHDR, CDR2 SFDVKD, per germline. The CDR3 covers 12 residues. The rearrangement links TRBV24-1 to TRBJ2-5; 7 nucleotides match TRBD1. The TCR was taken from a woman aged 18-29 years who had recovered from COVID-19. Sequenced input: PBMCs or T cells enriched from blood (not recorded which). The CDR3 protein is CATSDFSGQVNF. In DNA, the CDR3 is TGTGCCACCAGTGATTTCTCAGGACAGGTGAACTTC.